This T cell receptor (beta chain) was profiled in a study of cytomegalovirus exposure and HLA in healthy donors. Study background: Among about 190 million T cells, an earlier analysis found roughly 120 million unique TCR beta sequences.

CDR1 and CDR2 (germline): SGHRS, YFSETQ. The CDR3 sequence is 12 residues long. V was clipped by 4 bases and J by 6 bases, with 10 bases between them. In regard to this clone: What it recognizes is unknown.

This PCR relied on a set of 60 Vbeta primers and 13 Jbeta primers. Profiled with immunoSEQ multiplex PCR; TCRdb holds only in-frame clones, not every one. The profile shows some 160,000 clones, about 85% of them singletons. Findings and caveats of the study: In a later analysis, V- and J-gene trimming of beta chains associated with a DCLRE1C missense variant, replicated independently. Most of the CMV-associated TCR beta chains (in a later analysis) appeared to be HLA-restricted.

The sequence derives from a man in his forties or fifties in good health and CMV-seropositive. This sequence joins TRBV5-1 and TRBJ1-2, with no clear D. Sequencing input: PBMCs. CDR3 sequence: CASSPPGDGYTF. DNA of the CDR3: TGCGCCAGCAGCCCCCCCGGGGATGGCTACACCTTC.